The 31 T cell receptor beta chains below come from one sample, sequenced in a study of blood T cell dynamics during melanoma immunotherapy. The time point denotes: pre-treatment baseline. Repertoires were generated with immunoSEQ multiplex PCR, while TCRdb's copy carries only in-frame clones and drops some. The sample records under 15,000 clones, roughly 84% being singletons. The material was blood, obtained from a patient treated with checkpoint blockade. These receptors all stem from a human donor with melanoma.

The V call is TRBV27, the J call TRBJ2-1, with 13 bases aligning to TRBD2. The V segment lost 2 bases and the J segment 8 bases; nucleotides outside the gene matches: 12. Germline V CDR1 and CDR2: MNHEY, SMNVEV (reference sequence). The CDR3 totals 18 residues. This chain's CDR3 is CASSLTTSGGGLIDEQFF. The CDR3 coding sequence is TGTGCCAGCAGTTTAACAACTAGCGGGGGGGGCCTTATCGATGAGCAGTTCTTC.

J is TRBJ1-6 and V is TRBV20-1, with unresolved D. Deletions cut 2 bases from V and 10 bases from J, with 6 bases between. The CDR3 loop spans 11 amino acids. The germline gives CDR1 DFQATT, CDR2 SNEGSKA (reference sequence). CDR3 amino acids: CSARNGSPLHF. As DNA, the CDR3 is TGCAGTGCTAGAAACGGCTCACCCCTCCACTTT.

The J gene is TRBJ2-7, the V gene TRBV30; TRBD2 matches 8 bases. CDR3 length: 14 amino acids. Germline CDR1 reads GTSNPN; CDR2 reads SVGIG (reference sequence). Losses at the gene ends were 4 bases for V and 7 bases for J; bases not matched to a gene: 12. CDR3 in amino acids: CAWNRGGQPSEQYF. Here the CDR3 DNA reads TGTGCCTGGAATCGGGGGGGCCAGCCGTCTGAGCAGTACTTC. Filled out from reference TRBV30 and TRBJ2-7, the complete variable domain reads SQTIHQWPATLVQPVGSPLSLECTVEGTSNPNLYWYRQAAGRGLQLLFYSVGIGQISSEVPQNLSASRPQDRQFILSSKKLLLSDSGFYLCAWNRGGQPSEQYFGPGTRLTVT.

V and J are TRBV14 and TRBJ1-1; TRBD1 might be the D (5 bases). The CDR3 length is 14 residues. V lost 3 bases and J lost 6, with 14 bases in between. Per germline, CDR1 SGHDN and CDR2 FVKESK. As DNA, the CDR3 is TGTGCCAGCAGCCAGTACGGAGGGGCACCTGAAGCTTTCTTT. This encodes CASSQYGGAPEAFF.

The rearrangement joins TRBV5-4 to TRBJ2-7, with TRBD1 matching 7 bases. The V gene's germline CDR1 is SGHNT and CDR2 YYREEE (reference sequence). The CDR3 is 17 residues long. V was clipped by 1 base and J by 1 base; unmatched bases: 11. CDR3: CASSLIEGAIPSYEQYF. The CDR3 DNA reads TGTGCCAGCAGCTTGATCGAGGGGGCGATCCCGTCCTACGAGCAGTACTTC.

The chain recombines TRBV5-6 with TRBJ1-3, with D maybe TRBD1 (5 bases). Trimming took off 5 bases at V and 7 bases at J, with 13 bases between the two ends. In germline, CDR1 is SGHDT, CDR2 YYEEEE. The CDR3 consists of 13 residues. The CDR3 DNA reads TGTGCCAGCAGTTTTGAGGGGAGGAACACCATATATTTT. Translating gives CASSFEGRNTIYF.

V usage is TRBV7-2 and J usage is TRBJ2-3; possibly TRBD1 for D (6 bases). Germline values: CDR1 SGHTA, CDR2 FQGNSA. With 6 bases removed from V and 5 bases from J, the gap between germline ends came to 15 bases. The CDR3 runs 14 residues. CDR3 in DNA: TGTGCCAGCAGTGCACAGGGAAATGAAGATACGCAGTATTTT. This codes for CASSAQGNEDTQYF.

This chain connects TRBV6-1 to TRBJ2-4, with TRBD1 matching over 8 bases. The J segment lost 0 bases and the V segment lost 2 bases, leaving 3 bases of the junction unmatched. The CDR3 is made up of 16 amino acids. CDR1 and CDR2 (germline): MNHNS, SASEGT. CDR3 nucleotide sequence: TGTGCCAGCAGTGAACGGCAGGGGGCAGCCAAAAACATTCAGTACTTC. Translating gives CASSERQGAAKNIQYF.

This chain connects TRBV6-4 to TRBJ2-1, with 7 positions matching TRBD1. The CDR3 is 13 residues long. Germline lookup yields CDR1 MRHNA and CDR2 SNTAGT. The J segment lost 7 bases and the V segment lost 3 bases, leaving 3 bases of the junction unmatched. CDR3 region: CASSETRGNEQFF. In nucleotides, the CDR3 is TGTGCCAGCAGTGAGACCAGGGGGAATGAGCAGTTCTTC.

V is TRBV9 and J is TRBJ1-3, with 10 bases identical to TRBD1. The V gene end was trimmed by 4 bases and the J gene end by 1 base; junction bases not matched to a gene: 8. The CDR3 spans 17 residues. Germline CDR1 SGDLS, CDR2 YYNGEE. For the CDR3, the DNA is TGTGCCAGCAGCCAAGGGAGGGACAGGGGATCTGGAAACACCATATATTTT. Translating it yields CASSQGRDRGSGNTIYF.

The rearrangement joins TRBV4-1 to TRBJ1-1; no firm D call. The CDR3 is 15 residues long. Germline lookup yields CDR1 MGHRA and CDR2 YSYEKL. Trimming shortened V by 0 bases and J by 0 bases, and 8 bases separated the two germline ends. CDR3 residues: CASSQESLMNTEAFF. The CDR3 DNA reads as TGCGCCAGCAGCCAAGAAAGTTTAATGAACACTGAAGCTTTCTTT.

The gene calls are TRBV11-3 and TRBJ1-1; tentatively, D is TRBD1 (5 bases). Germline loops: CDR1 SGHNT, CDR2 YENEEA. Trimming stripped 8 bases from V and 0 bases from J, with 10 bases between. This CDR3 is built from 13 residues. CDR3 in DNA: TGTGCCAGCCGACAACAGGTGAACACTGAAGCTTTCTTT. It encodes CASRQQVNTEAFF.

The V and J genes are TRBV4-3 and TRBJ2-1, with TRBD2 identical over 7 bases. The CDR3 is 15 residues long. With 1 base clipped from V and 8 bases from J, the junction kept 8 bases outside the gene matches. From germline, CDR1 is LGHNA and CDR2 YSLEER. CDR3 protein: CASSQGTRRIDEQFF. CDR3 nucleotide sequence: TGCGCCAGCAGCCAAGGGACTAGGAGGATCGATGAGCAGTTCTTC.

The chain combines TRBV19 with TRBJ1-1; no clear D. Trimming took off 5 bases at V and 1 base at J, with 14 bases between the two ends. This CDR3 contains 15 residues. Germline CDR1 and CDR2: LNHDA and SQIVND (reference sequence). CDR3: CASSPRIHGNTEAFF. Written as DNA, the CDR3 is TGTGCCAGTAGTCCCCGAATCCATGGGAACACTGAAGCTTTCTTT.

The genes are TRBV7-2 and TRBJ1-5; 8 nucleotides agree with TRBD1. The CDR3 consists of 12 residues. V was clipped by 5 bases and J by 9 bases; unmatched bases: 3. CDR1 and CDR2 from the germline V gene are SGHTA and FQGNSA. CDR3 sequence reads: CASSPDRVPQHF. In nucleotides, the CDR3 is TGTGCCAGCAGCCCGGACAGGGTGCCCCAGCATTTT.

This clone has a handful of counts. Additional DNA sequences in this sample encode the identical CDR3. The chain uses TRBV11-3 and TRBJ1-1; the D is unclear. The CDR3 has 13 amino acids. Trimming removed 0 bases at V and 1 base at J, with 3 bases between. Germline loops: CDR1 SGHNT, CDR2 YENEEA. Written as DNA, the CDR3 is TGTGCCAGCAGCTTAGAGGGGAACACTGAAGCTTTCTTT. Amino acid sequence: CASSLEGNTEAFF.

The V call is TRBV5-1, the J call TRBJ2-5; 8 positions match TRBD1. The DNA matches TRBJ2-7 better at its end, which makes the J call doubtful. The CDR3 totals 14 residues. Germline V gene data show CDR1 as SGHRS and CDR2 as YFSETQ. In DNA form, the CDR3 reads TGCGCCAGCAGCGACACCGGACAGGGCCACGAGCAGTACTTC. It specifies CASSDTGQGHEQYF.

The chain couples TRBV6-1 to TRBJ1-6; D is ambiguous. Germline CDR1 MNHNS, CDR2 SASEGT. This CDR3 has 18 amino acids. The V end lost 3 bases, the J end lost 2 bases, and 17 bases lay between the germline ends. CDR3 protein: CASSDAGGSETYNSPLHF. The CDR3 nucleotides are TGTGCCAGCAGTGACGCTGGCGGCTCGGAAACCTATAATTCACCCCTCCACTTT.

This chain joins TRBV6-5 and TRBJ1-5; D gene ambiguous. The CDR3 consists of 16 residues. V gave up 0 bases and J gave up 2 bases, with 11 bases separating them. Germline lookup yields CDR1 MNHEY and CDR2 SVGAGI. The CDR3 here is CASSYSRDGGNQPQHF. The CDR3 DNA reads as TGTGCCAGCAGTTACTCGCGGGATGGTGGCAATCAGCCCCAGCATTTT.

CDR3 in amino acids: CASSLAGGSSYEQYF. Written as DNA, the CDR3 is TGTGCCAGCAGCTTGGCCGGGGGAAGCTCCTACGAGCAGTACTTC. This rearrangement joins TRBV7-9 to TRBJ2-7; D might be TRBD2 (6 bases). CDR3 length: 15 residues. The germline gives CDR1 SEHNR, CDR2 FQNEAQ (reference sequence). With 3 bases removed from V and 0 bases from J, the gap between germline ends came to 12 bases.

The CDR3 region is CASSSTGTNTEAFF. As DNA, the CDR3 is TGTGCCAGCTCATCGACAGGGACTAACACTGAAGCTTTCTTT. The V and J genes are TRBV18 and TRBJ1-1; 7 nucleotides align to TRBD1. CDR1 and CDR2 from the germline V gene are KGHSH and LQKENI. J gave up 2 bases and V 5 bases, and 5 bases lay outside the gene matches. The CDR3 totals 14 residues. Full variable domain (rest looked up from reference TRBV18 and TRBJ1-1): NAGVMQNPRHLVRRRGQEARLRCSPMKGHSHVYWYRQLPEEGLKFMVYLQKENIIDESGMPKERFSAEFPKEGPSILRIQQVVRGDSAAYFCASSSTGTNTEAFFGQGTRLTVV.

The V gene is TRBV5-4, the J gene TRBJ1-2; D unresolved. V was trimmed by 6 bases and J by 6 bases, leaving 15 bases between them. Germline assignment: CDR1 SGHNT and CDR2 YYREEE (reference sequence). The CDR3 has 13 amino acids. CDR3 coding DNA: TGTGCCAGCACCTCGGGCCCGTTGAATGGCTACACCTTC. Residues: CASTSGPLNGYTF.

The rearrangement uses TRBV5-1 and TRBJ2-7, with 8 bases that match TRBD1. V gave up 0 bases and J gave up 2 bases; unmatched junction bases: 7. CDR3 length: 16 residues. Germline assignment: CDR1 SGHRS and CDR2 YFSETQ. The CDR3 is CASSLERPDRAYEQYF. The CDR3 DNA is TGCGCCAGCAGCTTGGAGAGGCCGGACAGGGCCTACGAGCAGTACTTC.

V and J are TRBV2 and TRBJ2-7, with 7 bases that match TRBD1. Germline trimming cut 7 bases from V and 1 base from J; bases unmatched to any gene: 10. Germline V gene data show CDR1 as SNHLY and CDR2 as FYNNEI. This CDR3 has 15 residues. The CDR3 DNA reads TGTGCCAGCACCTATACAGGGGCTCTTTCCTACGAGCAGTACTTC. Its protein is CASTYTGALSYEQYF.

This clone came up once. The V and J genes are TRBV30 and TRBJ2-2; 12 bases align to TRBD2. Germline V gene sequence: CDR1 GTSNPN, CDR2 SVGIG (reference sequence). J was trimmed by 8 bases and V by 5 bases; bases with no gene match: 3. The CDR3 runs to 13 residues. CDR3: CAWRTSGTGELFF. In DNA form, the CDR3 reads TGTGCCTGGCGGACTAGCGGGACTGGGGAGCTGTTTTTT.

V and J are TRBV6-1 and TRBJ2-5; D remains unclear. Trimming took 1 base from V and 1 from J, leaving 7 bases between them. CDR3 length: 14 amino acids. CDR1 and CDR2 (germline): MNHNS, SASEGT. The CDR3 DNA sequence: TGTGCCAGCAGTGAAGTAGGGTTCCAAGAGACCCAGTACTTC. It yields the protein CASSEVGFQETQYF.

The chain joins TRBV6-6 to TRBJ1-5; 9 bases align to TRBD1. Looked up from germline, CDR1 is MNHNY and CDR2 is SVGAGI (reference sequence). The CDR3 is 15 residues long. V shed 7 bases, J shed 7 bases, and the junction held 11 bases outside the gene matches. The CDR3 protein is CASTPGQGMNQPQHF. CDR3 coding DNA: TGTGCCAGCACCCCGGGACAGGGCATGAACCAGCCCCAGCATTTT.

In its sample, this clone is large. The V and J genes are TRBV10-3 and TRBJ2-2, with a possible D match to TRBD2 (5 bases). This CDR3 comprises 13 residues. The V gene lost 5 bases and the J gene lost 7 bases, with 11 bases spanning the gap. Germline lookup yields CDR1 ENHRY and CDR2 SYGVKD. The CDR3 DNA reads TGTGCCATCAGTTTTGGAAGCGGCGGGGAGCTGTTTTTT. This translates into CAISFGSGGELFF.

The chain is built from TRBV27 and TRBJ1-2; weak D call: TRBD1 (6 bases). The V end lost 3 bases, the J end lost 7 bases, and 9 bases lay between the germline ends. The CDR3 consists of 12 residues. Germline lookup yields CDR1 MNHEY and CDR2 SMNVEV (reference sequence). This CDR3 is CASSFGGSGYTF. The CDR3 DNA reads TGTGCCAGCAGTTTCGGGGGCTCTGGCTACACCTTC.

The genes are TRBV29-1 and TRBJ2-7, with TRBD1 identical over 8 bases. V was pared by 3 bases and J by 4 bases, with 8 bases of the junction left unmatched. There are 14 residues in the CDR3. The germline V gene has CDR1 SQVTM and CDR2 ANQGSEA. CDR3 in DNA: TGCAGCGTTGACCCAGGGACAGGATTTTACGAGCAGTACTTC. Translated, it gives CSVDPGTGFYEQYF.

This clone was observed a handful of times. The V call is TRBV19, the J call TRBJ1-6; the D gene is possibly TRBD1 (5 bases). V gave up 7 bases and J gave up 0 bases, with 13 bases separating them. The CDR3 is 16 amino acids. Germline CDR1 LNHDA, CDR2 SQIVND (reference sequence). In nucleotides, the CDR3 is TGTGCCAGTAAAGGGACGATCAGCTCCTATAATTCACCCCTCCACTTT. It yields the protein CASKGTISSYNSPLHF.